This T cell receptor (beta chain) was obtained from a study of cytomegalovirus exposure and HLA in healthy donors. This clone was observed a single time. Antigen: not known. PCR employed 60 Vbeta and 13 Jbeta primers. TCRdb's table, derived via immunoSEQ multiplex PCR, lists solely in-frame clones and lacks some. The data hold about 160,000 clones, with about 80% observed a single time. Notes on the study in general: Cytomegalovirus association was assigned to more than 150 TCR beta chains. Earlier analysis looked at TCR beta V segments, and most were productive about 90% or about 30% of the time. A later analysis associated approximately 17,000 TCR beta sequences with HLA alleles at a 0.05 false discovery rate. The authors later found TCR association rates varying by HLA locus, with DRB1 most and HLA-C fewest.

The sample taken for sequencing was PBMCs. The clonotype was recovered from a man aged 30 to 39 in good health and CMV-seropositive.

The CDR3 spells CASSESITGNTGELFF. CDR3 in DNA: TGTGCCAGCAGTGAAAGTATCACGGGGAACACCGGGGAGCTGTTTTTT. The V and J genes are TRBV25-1 and TRBJ2-2; D remains unclear. The ends were cut back, 2 bases at V and 1 base at J, with 11 bases in the middle. The CDR3 is made up of 16 amino acids. Germline CDR1 is MGHDK and CDR2 is SYGVNS.